This T cell receptor (beta chain) was observed in a study of shared clonotypes between healthy human individuals. As for the study in general: Participating donors consisted of two women and a few men aged 18 to 49.

Study results and limitations: Clonotypes not shared had lower generation probabilities than those common to all four donors.

As defined, naive CD8 cells were CD45RO-negative and positively selected for CCR7, with terminally differentiated effector memory CD45RA+ cells excluded. Donors comprised only Caucasian adults living in Nashville, Tennessee. Several immunoSEQ plates held equal portions of the genomic DNA taken from each subset. Produced via immunoSEQ multiplex PCR; TCRdb's table is partial and in-frame only. This sample has about 2 million clones, with just under 95% found just once. As regards this clone: Its target is unknown. At the DNA level, this CDR3 is encoded by other sequences in the same sample as well.

The CDR3 spans 15 residues. The V end lost 3 bases, the J end lost 1 base, and 9 bases lay between the germline ends. CDR1 is MNHEY and CDR2 is SMNVEV in the germline V gene (reference sequence). The chain combines TRBV27 with TRBJ2-2, with D possibly called TRBD1 or TRBD2 (6 bases each). Sequenced: naive CD8+ T cells sorted from blood. This receptor was taken from a man between 18 and 35 years old in good health. The CDR3 DNA reads TGTGCCAGCAGTTTTGGGGGGCTGAACACCGGGGAGCTGTTTTTT. Translation: CASSFGGLNTGELFF.